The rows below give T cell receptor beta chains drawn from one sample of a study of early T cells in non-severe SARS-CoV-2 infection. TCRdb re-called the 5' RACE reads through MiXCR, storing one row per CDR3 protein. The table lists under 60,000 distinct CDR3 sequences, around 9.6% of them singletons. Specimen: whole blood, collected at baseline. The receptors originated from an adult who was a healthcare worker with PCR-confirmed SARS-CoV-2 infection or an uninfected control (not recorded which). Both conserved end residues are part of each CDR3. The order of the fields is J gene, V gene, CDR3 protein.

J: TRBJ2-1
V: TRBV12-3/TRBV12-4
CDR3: CASSTGPLGSYNEQFF

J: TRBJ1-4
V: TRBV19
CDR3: CASSQGFEKLFF

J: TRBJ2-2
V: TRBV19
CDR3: CASRASGGKVVGELFF

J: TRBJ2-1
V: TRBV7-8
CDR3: CASAGGSYNEQFF

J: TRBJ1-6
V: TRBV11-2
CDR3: CASKNLGSPLHF

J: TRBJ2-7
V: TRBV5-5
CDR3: CASSSGTVTHEQYF

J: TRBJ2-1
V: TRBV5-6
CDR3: CASSLRLVAYNEQFF

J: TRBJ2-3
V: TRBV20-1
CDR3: CSAMGIGGVADTQYF

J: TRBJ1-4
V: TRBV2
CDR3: CASSEAGDSEKLFF

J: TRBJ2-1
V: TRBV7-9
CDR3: CASSRTGDPYNEQFF

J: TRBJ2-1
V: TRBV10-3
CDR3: CAISGAGVRNEQFF

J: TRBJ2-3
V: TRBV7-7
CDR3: CASSSGNRGTQYF

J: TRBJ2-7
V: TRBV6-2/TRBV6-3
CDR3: CASSYSTSTYEQYF

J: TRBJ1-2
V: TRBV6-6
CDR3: CASSRRGVGDGYTF

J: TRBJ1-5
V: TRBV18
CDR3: CASSPATGGYQPQHF

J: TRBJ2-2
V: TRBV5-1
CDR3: CASSLEKADRGPGELFF

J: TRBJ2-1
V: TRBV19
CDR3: CASSIAGPKNEQFF

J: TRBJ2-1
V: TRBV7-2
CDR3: CASSLVALVNEQFF

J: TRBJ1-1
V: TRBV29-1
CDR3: CSVEGLYTEAFF

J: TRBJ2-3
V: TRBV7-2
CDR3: CASSLASGAGGRDTQYF